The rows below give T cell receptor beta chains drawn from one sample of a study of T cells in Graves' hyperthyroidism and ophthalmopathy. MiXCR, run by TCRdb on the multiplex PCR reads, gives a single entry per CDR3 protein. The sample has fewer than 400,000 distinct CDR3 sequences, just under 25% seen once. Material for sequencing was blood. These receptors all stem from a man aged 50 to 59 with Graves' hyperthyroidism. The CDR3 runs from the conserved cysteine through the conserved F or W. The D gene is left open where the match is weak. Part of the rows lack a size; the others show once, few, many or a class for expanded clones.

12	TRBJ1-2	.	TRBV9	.	CASSAPAWGYTF	TGTGCCAGCAGCGCTCCAGCATGGGGCTACACCTTC
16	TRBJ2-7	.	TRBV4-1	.	CASSQDKAAPRYEQYF	TGCGCCAGCAGCCAAGATAAGGCGGCACCCCGGTACGAGCAGTACTTC
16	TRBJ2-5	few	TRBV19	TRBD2	CASRAIEAGYQETQYF	TGTGCCAGTAGGGCCATTGAAGCGGGGTACCAAGAGACCCAGTACTTC
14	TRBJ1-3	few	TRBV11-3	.	CASSLIGTGNTIYF	TGTGCCAGCAGCTTAATTGGGACTGGAAACACCATATATTTT
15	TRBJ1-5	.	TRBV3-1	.	CASSQGAGSNQPQHF	TGTGCCAGCAGCCAAGGGGCAGGTAGCAATCAGCCCCAGCATTTT
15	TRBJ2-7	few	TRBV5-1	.	CASSLVLAGKNEQYF	TGCGCCAGCAGCTTGGTTTTAGCAGGGAAGAACGAGCAGTACTTC
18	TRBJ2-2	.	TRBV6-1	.	CASSRTGLAGPNTGELFF	TGTGCCAGCAGTCGGACAGGCTTAGCGGGACCGAACACCGGGGAGCTGTTTTTT
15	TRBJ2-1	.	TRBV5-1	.	CASSTVGASYNEQFF	TGCGCCAGCAGCACCGTGGGGGCCTCCTACAATGAGCAGTTCTTC
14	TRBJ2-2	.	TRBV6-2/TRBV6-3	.	CASRVGLYTGELFF	TGTGCCAGCCGGGTCGGACTATACACCGGGGAGCTGTTTTTT
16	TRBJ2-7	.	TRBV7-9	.	CASSFFGTGGSYEQYF	TGTGCCAGCAGCTTTTTTGGGACTGGAGGGTCCTACGAGCAGTACTTC
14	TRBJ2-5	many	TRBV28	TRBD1	CASRNRGVKETQYF	TGTGCCAGCAGAAACAGGGGAGTAAAAGAGACCCAGTACTTC
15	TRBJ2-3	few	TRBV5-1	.	CASGAGTITFDTQYF	TGCGCCAGCGGAGCCGGGACCATAACGTTCGATACGCAGTATTTT
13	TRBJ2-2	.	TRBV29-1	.	CSVESPNTGELFF	TGCAGCGTTGAAAGCCCAAACACCGGGGAGCTGTTTTTT
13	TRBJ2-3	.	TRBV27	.	CASSGSEGDTQYF	TGTGCCAGCAGCGGGAGCGAGGGAGATACGCAGTATTTT
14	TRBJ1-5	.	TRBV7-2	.	CASSLAGGQGPQHF	TGTGCCAGCAGCCTAGCGGGGGGGCAGGGGCCCCAGCATTTT
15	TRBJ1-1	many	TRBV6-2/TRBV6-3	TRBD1	CASSYSTGRNTEAFF	TGTGCCAGCAGTTACTCGACAGGGAGGAACACTGAAGCTTTCTTT
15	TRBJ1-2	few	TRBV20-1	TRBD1	CSARDPQGQEDGYTF	TGCAGTGCTAGAGATCCCCAAGGACAGGAGGATGGCTACACCTTC
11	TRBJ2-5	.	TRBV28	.	CASSFLETQYF	TGTGCCAGCAGTTTCTTGGAGACCCAGTACTTC
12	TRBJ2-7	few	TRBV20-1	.	CSAAGQTYEQYF	TGCAGTGCCGCCGGACAGACCTACGAGCAGTACTTC
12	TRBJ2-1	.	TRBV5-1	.	CASSFVWNEQFF	TGCGCCAGCAGCTTCGTGTGGAATGAGCAGTTCTTC
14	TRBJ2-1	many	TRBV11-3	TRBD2	CASSATSGGYEQFF	TGTGCCAGCAGCGCTACTAGCGGAGGCTATGAGCAGTTCTTC
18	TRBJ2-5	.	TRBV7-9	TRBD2	CASSLARTSGGLRETQYF	TGTGCCAGCAGCTTAGCGCGGACTAGCGGAGGGTTAAGAGAGACCCAGTACTTC
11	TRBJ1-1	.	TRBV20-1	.	CSAKDDTEAFF	TGCAGTGCTAAAGACGACACTGAAGCTTTCTTT
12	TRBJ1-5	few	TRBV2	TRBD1	CASSAGGQPQHF	TGTGCCAGCAGCGCAGGGGGCCAGCCCCAGCATTTT
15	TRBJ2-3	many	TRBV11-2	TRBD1	CASSLGQVRTDTQYF	TGTGCCAGCAGCCTGGGACAGGTCAGAACAGATACGCAGTATTTT
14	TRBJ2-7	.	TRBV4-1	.	CASSQPTPPYEQYF	TGCGCCAGCAGCCAACCAACGCCACCCTACGAGCAGTACTTC
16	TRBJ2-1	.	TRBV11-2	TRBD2	CASSSGTTRETNERFF	TGTGCCAGCAGCTCGGGGACTACGCGGGAGACAAATGAGCGGTTCTTC
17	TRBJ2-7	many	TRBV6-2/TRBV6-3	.	CASSYGHGEKGRREQYF	TGTGCCAGCAGTTACGGGCATGGGGAGAAGGGACGAAGGGAGCAGTACTTC
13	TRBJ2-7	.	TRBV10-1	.	CASSPGVSYEQYF	TGCGCCAGCAGTCCAGGGGTGAGCTACGAGCAGTACTTC
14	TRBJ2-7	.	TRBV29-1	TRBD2	CSVSGLAASYEQYF	TGCAGCGTATCGGGACTAGCGGCGTCCTACGAGCAGTACTTC
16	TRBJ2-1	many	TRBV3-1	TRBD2	CASSQRTSGDYNEQFF	TGTGCCAGCAGCCAGAGGACTAGCGGGGACTACAATGAGCAGTTCTTC
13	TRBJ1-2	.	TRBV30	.	CAWSVSRQYGYTF	TGTGCCTGGAGTGTCTCTCGACAATATGGCTACACCTTC
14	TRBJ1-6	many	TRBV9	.	CASSVQGFDSPLHF	TGTGCCAGCAGCGTACAGGGGTTTGATTCACCCCTCCACTTT
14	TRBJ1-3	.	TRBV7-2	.	CASSLGQTGNTIYF	TGTGCCAGCAGCTTAGGACAAACTGGAAACACCATATATTTT
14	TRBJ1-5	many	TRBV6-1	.	CASSKTYSNQPQHF	TGTGCCAGCAGTAAAACCTATAGCAATCAGCCCCAGCATTTT
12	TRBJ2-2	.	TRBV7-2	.	CASSYYGGELFF	TGTGCCAGCAGCTATTATGGCGGGGAGCTGTTTTTT
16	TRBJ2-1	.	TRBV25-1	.	CASSEFSGPANNEQFF	TGTGCCAGCAGTGAATTCTCAGGGCCCGCCAACAATGAGCAGTTCTTC
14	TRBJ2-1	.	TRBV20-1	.	CSARIGGNNNEQFF	TGCAGTGCTAGAATTGGCGGGAATAACAATGAGCAGTTCTTC
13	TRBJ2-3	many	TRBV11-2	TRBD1	CASSLDLGQNQYF	TGTGCCAGCAGCTTAGATCTGGGACAGAATCAGTATTTT
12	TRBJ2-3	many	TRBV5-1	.	CASSYSGDTQYF	TGTGCCAGCAGTTACTCGGGGGATACGCAGTATTTT
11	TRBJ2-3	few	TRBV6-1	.	CATRITDTQYF	TGTGCCACCCGTATCACAGATACGCAGTATTTT
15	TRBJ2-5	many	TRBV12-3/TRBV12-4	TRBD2	CASSLGLAAQETQYF	TGTGCCAGCAGCTTGGGACTAGCAGCCCAAGAGACCCAGTACTTC
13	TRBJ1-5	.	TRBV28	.	CASSLGPGRLQHF	TGTGCCAGCAGTTTAGGGCCCGGGCGGCTCCAGCATTTT
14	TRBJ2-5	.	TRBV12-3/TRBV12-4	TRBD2	CASGSGRAIGTQYF	TGTGCCAGCGGCAGCGGGAGGGCCATTGGGACCCAGTACTTC
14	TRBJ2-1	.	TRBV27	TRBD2	CASSWTRSHNEQFF	TGTGCCAGCAGTTGGACTAGGTCCCACAATGAGCAGTTCTTC
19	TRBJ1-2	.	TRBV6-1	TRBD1	CASSELLQGAFGVNYGYTF	TGTGCCAGCAGTGAACTACTGCAGGGGGCCTTCGGGGTTAACTATGGCTACACCTTC
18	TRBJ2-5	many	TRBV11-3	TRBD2	CASSSEGGMMNFQETQYF	TGTGCCAGCAGCTCCGAGGGAGGGATGATGAACTTCCAAGAGACCCAGTACTTC
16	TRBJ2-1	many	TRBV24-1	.	CATSMLAADENNEQFF	TGTGCCACCAGTATGTTAGCGGCCGACGAAAACAATGAGCAGTTCTTC
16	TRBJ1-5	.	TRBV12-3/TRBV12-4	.	CASKHEGGGLNQPQHF	TGTGCCAGCAAACACGAGGGGGGGGGCTTAAATCAGCCCCAGCATTTT
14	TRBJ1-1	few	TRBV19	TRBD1	CASSIGGQAAEAFF	TGTGCCAGTAGTATAGGGGGACAGGCAGCTGAAGCTTTCTTT
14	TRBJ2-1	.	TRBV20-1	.	CSARDPRLDSKQFF	TGCAGTGCTAGAGATCCCCGACTCGATTCAAAGCAGTTCTTC
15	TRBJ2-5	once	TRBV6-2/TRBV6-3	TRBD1	CASSETIGGRGTQYF	TGTGCCAGCAGTGAGACCATAGGGGGCAGGGGGACCCAGTACTTC
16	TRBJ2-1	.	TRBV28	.	CASSLEGTYSYNEQFF	TGTGCCAGCAGTTTAGAGGGGACGTATTCCTACAATGAGCAGTTCTTC
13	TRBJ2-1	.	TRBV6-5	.	CASSYRGGNEQFF	TGTGCCAGCAGTTACCGAGGGGGCAATGAGCAGTTCTTC
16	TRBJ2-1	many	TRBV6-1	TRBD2	CASSEQGLAGYNEQFF	TGTGCCAGCAGTGAACAGGGACTAGCGGGCTACAATGAGCAGTTCTTC